This T cell receptor beta chain is from a study of OX40 agonist ivuxolimab in advanced cancers. Study context: It was ivuxolimab, an agonistic anti-OX40 (CD134) antibody, that patients were treated with. Enrolled patients in dose escalation had cancers that were hepatocellular carcinoma, melanoma, renal cell or head and neck cancer. Partial responses were seen in three patients, one with hepatocellular carcinoma and two with cutaneous melanoma. Study-wide results and caveats: In general, CD8+ T cells held more expanded clones than CD4+ did, on average.

For this clone: Its antigen is not identified.

The table came from immunoSEQ multiplex PCR; TCRdb's copy has only in-frame clones and leaves some out. The sample includes 50,000 to 55,000 clones, 85% to 90% of them seen just once. The input for sequencing was CD4+ or CD8+ T cells sorted from blood, taken in a trial of the OX40 agonist ivuxolimab. This TCR was recovered from an adult with an advanced solid tumor such as melanoma, head and neck, liver or kidney cancer.

As DNA, the CDR3 is TGTGCCAGCAGCCCGGTTTCGGGGGTAATGTACGAGCAGTACTTC. Translation: CASSPVSGVMYEQYF. The chain uses TRBV5-6 and TRBJ2-7; TRBD2 might be the D (6 bases). V gave up 4 bases and J gave up 4 bases, with 18 bases separating them. CDR3 length: 15 residues. Germline CDR1 reads SGHDT; CDR2 reads YYEEEE. Filled out from reference TRBV5-6 and TRBJ2-7, the complete variable domain reads DAGVTQSPTHLIKTRGQQVTLRCSPKSGHDTVSWYQQALGQGPQFIFQYYEEEERQRGNFPDRFSGHQFPNYSSELNVNALLLGDSALYLCASSPVSGVMYEQYFGPGTRLTVT.